This T cell receptor (beta chain) was found in a study of blood T cells in healthy people across ages. Notes on the study in general: Diversity of TCR beta per million T cells declined in a roughly linear way with age.

The CDR3 has 21 residues. CDR1 and CDR2 from the germline V gene are SGHAT and FQDESV (reference sequence). V lost 6 bases and J lost 8; bases outside the gene matches: 23. Every donor gave roughly 9.2 milliliters of peripheral blood. A second about 7 to 12 cycle PCR used barcoded and J-beta primers. Each single sample gave us at least 2.5 million CDR3-containing paired-end reads. TCRdb analysed the 5' RACE reads with MiXCR anew, one entry per CDR3 protein. The sample holds 1.5 million to 2 million distinct CDR3 sequences, 28% seen once. The table lists this clonotype with a few counts. Antigen: not known.

The V call is TRBV11-1, the J call TRBJ2-1; 15 positions match TRBD2. The receptor was isolated from a woman aged 25 to 39 in good health. The sample was blood. The CDR3 DNA is TGTGCCAGCAGTTCTCCCGGGACTAGCGGGGGGCAGTGGAGCGCCGTGTATGAGCAGTTCTTC. It specifies CASSSPGTSGGQWSAVYEQFF. Combining the CDR3 with reference TRBV11-1 and TRBJ2-1 gives the whole variable domain EAEVAQSPRYKITEKSQAVAFWCDPISGHATLYWYRQILGQGPELLVQFQDESVVDDSQLPKDRFSAERLKGVDSTLKIQPAELGDSAMYLCASSSPGTSGGQWSAVYEQFFGPGTRLTVL.